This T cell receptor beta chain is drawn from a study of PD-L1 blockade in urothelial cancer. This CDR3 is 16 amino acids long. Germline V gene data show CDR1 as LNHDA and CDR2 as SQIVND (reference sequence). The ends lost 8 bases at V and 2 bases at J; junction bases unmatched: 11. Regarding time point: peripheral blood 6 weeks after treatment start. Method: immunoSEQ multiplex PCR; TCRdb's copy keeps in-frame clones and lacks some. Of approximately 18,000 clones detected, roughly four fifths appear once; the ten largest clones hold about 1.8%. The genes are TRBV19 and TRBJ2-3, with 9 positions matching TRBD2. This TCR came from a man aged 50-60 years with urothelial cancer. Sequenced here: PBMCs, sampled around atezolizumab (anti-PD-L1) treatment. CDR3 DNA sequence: TGTGCCAGTCGTCCGTCGACTAGCGGAATCACAGATACGCAGTATTTT. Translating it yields CASRPSTSGITDTQYF. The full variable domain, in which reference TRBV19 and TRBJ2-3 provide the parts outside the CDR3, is DGGITQSPKYLFRKEGQNVTLSCEQNLNHDAMYWYRQDPGQGLRLIYYSQIVNDFQKGDIAEGYSVSREKKESFPLTVTSAQKNPTAFYLCASRPSTSGITDTQYFGPGTRLTVL.